This is a list of T cell receptor beta chains from one sample in a study of blood T cell repertoires in COVID-19. The assay was immunoSEQ multiplex PCR, and TCRdb's table has in-frame clones only and misses some. The table lists approximately 130,000 clones, about four fifths of them singletons. The specimen was peripheral blood. These receptors all come from a human donor in a cohort sampled during active COVID-19. Both conserved end residues are part of each CDR3. D genes are given only for firm matches. Size values are once, few and many counts, or a class for expanded clones, and some rows have none.

>NA|TRBV20-1|NA|TRBJ1-2
CSAASGGYTF
TGCAGTGCAGCCTCCGGTGGCTACACCTTC
>NA|TRBV6-1|TRBD2|TRBJ2-3
CASSEALAGASDTQYF
TGTGCCAGCAGTGAAGCGCTAGCGGGGGCCTCAGATACGCAGTATTTT
>NA|TRBV9|NA|TRBJ2-1
CASSVAPGGGNEQFF
TGTGCCAGCAGCGTAGCTCCGGGGGGCGGGAATGAGCAGTTCTTC
>NA|TRBV9|NA|TRBJ2-1
CASSAPGGNEQFF
TGTGCCAGCAGCGCCCCCGGAGGCAATGAGCAGTTCTTC
>NA|TRBV28|NA|TRBJ1-5
CASMQGYQPQHF
TGTGCCAGCATGCAGGGGTATCAGCCCCAGCATTTT
>NA|TRBV11-2|TRBD1|TRBJ1-2
CASSRRQGGTVSDGYTF
TGTGCCAGCAGCCGAAGACAGGGGGGTACAGTTAGTGATGGCTACACCTTC
>NA|TRBV3-1/TRBV3-2|TRBD1|TRBJ1-2
CASSQDWGTGTGYTF
TGTGCCAGCAGCCAAGATTGGGGGACAGGGACCGGCTACACCTTC
>NA|TRBV2|TRBD1|TRBJ2-3
CASRTGGGTDTQYF
TGTGCCAGCCGGACAGGGGGAGGCACAGATACGCAGTATTTT
>NA|TRBV19|TRBD1|TRBJ1-2
CASSNTGETHLNYGYTF
TGTGCCAGTAGTAACACAGGGGAAACTCACCTAAACTATGGCTACACCTTC
>NA|TRBV4-1|NA|TRBJ1-1
CASSQDQARMNTEAFF
TGCGCCAGCAGCCAAGATCAGGCCCGAATGAACACTGAAGCTTTCTTT
>NA|TRBV24-1|NA|TRBJ2-5
CATSVSGETQYF
TGTGCCACCAGTGTAAGCGGAGAGACCCAGTACTTC
>NA|TRBV6-1|NA|TRBJ2-1
CASSDLRGNEQFF
TGTGCCAGCAGTGATCTCAGGGGCAATGAGCAGTTCTTC
>NA|TRBV30|NA|TRBJ1-2
CAWTPGGWLGYTF
TGTGCCTGGACTCCGGGGGGATGGCTTGGCTACACCTTC
>NA|TRBV27|TRBD1|TRBJ1-2
CASSLLGQGANGYTF
TGTGCCAGCAGTTTACTGGGACAGGGGGCAAATGGCTACACCTTC
>NA|TRBV12-3/TRBV12-4|TRBD1|TRBJ1-5
CAGGQGNQPQHF
TGTGCCGGTGGACAGGGGAATCAGCCCCAGCATTTT
>NA|TRBV20-1|NA|TRBJ2-5
CSASSSGYQETQYF
TGCAGTGCTAGTTCTTCGGGGTATCAAGAGACCCAGTACTTC
>once|TRBV18|TRBD1|TRBJ2-6
CASSPGDRVSGANVLTF
TGTGCCAGCTCACCAGGGGACAGGGTTAGTGGGGCCAACGTCCTGACTTTC
>NA|TRBV9|NA|TRBJ1-2
CASNRDIYGYTF
TGTGCCAGCAACCGGGACATTTATGGCTACACCTTC
>NA|TRBV7-2|NA|TRBJ2-6
CASSVSGSGANVLTF
TGTGCCAGCAGCGTCTCAGGGTCTGGGGCCAACGTCCTGACTTTC
>NA|TRBV13|NA|TRBJ2-7
CASSPRPGNEQYF
TGTGCCAGCAGCCCAAGACCAGGGAACGAGCAGTACTTC
>NA|TRBV5-6|NA|TRBJ1-6
CASSLSLQGHSPLHF
TGTGCCAGCAGCTTGTCTTTACAGGGTCATTCACCCCTCCACTTT
>NA|TRBV27|NA|TRBJ1-5
CASRLVAGQPQHF
TGTGCCAGCAGGCTAGTGGCTGGTCAGCCCCAGCATTTT
>NA|TRBV19|TRBD2|TRBJ2-3
CASSIGLAGVSDTQYF
TGTGCCAGTAGTATCGGGTTAGCGGGGGTATCAGATACGCAGTATTTT
>NA|TRBV9|NA|TRBJ1-6
CASSVDSTLNSPLHF
TGTGCCAGCAGCGTAGACAGTACCCTTAATTCACCCCTCCACTTT
>few|TRBV2|NA|TRBJ2-3
CASRSGSTDTQYF
TGTGCCAGCAGAAGCGGGAGCACAGATACGCAGTATTTT
>NA|TRBV7-2|NA|TRBJ1-1
CASSRGGGSNTEAFF
TGTGCCAGCTCTCGCGGGGGCGGGTCGAACACTGAAGCTTTCTTT
>NA|TRBV11-2|NA|TRBJ2-7
CASSLTPPGSEQYF
TGTGCCAGCAGCTTAACCCCTCCAGGGTCCGAGCAGTACTTC
>NA|TRBV7-9|TRBD2|TRBJ2-1
CASSVLLGAGPRRNEQFF
TGTGCCAGCAGCGTCCTCCTAGGAGCGGGACCGCGGCGTAATGAGCAGTTCTTC
>NA|TRBV5-8|NA|TRBJ1-1
CASSLPPAPEAFF
TGTGCCAGCAGCTTGCCCCCAGCGCCTGAAGCTTTCTTT
>NA|TRBV4-1|TRBD2|TRBJ2-5
CASSQVVAGGGETQYF
TGCGCCAGCAGCCAAGTTGTAGCGGGGGGCGGGGAGACCCAGTACTTC
>NA|TRBV9|NA|TRBJ2-7
CASSVGVTTEQYF
TGTGCCAGCAGCGTAGGGGTTACTACCGAGCAGTACTTC
>NA|TRBV5-1|TRBD1|TRBJ2-7
CASSLAGTAYEQYF
TGCGCCAGCAGCTTGGCCGGGACAGCCTACGAGCAGTACTTC
>NA|TRBV5-1|NA|TRBJ1-1
CASSSGQGTEAFF
TGCGCCAGCAGCTCGGGACAAGGCACTGAAGCTTTCTTT
>NA|TRBV10-2|TRBD1|TRBJ1-2
CASSEQGPGVGYTF
TGCGCCAGCAGTGAACAGGGGCCTGGGGTTGGCTACACCTTC
>once|TRBV12-3/TRBV12-4|TRBD2|TRBJ2-1
CASRRGGAVEQFF
TGTGCCAGCAGACGCGGGGGGGCGGTGGAGCAGTTCTTC
>NA|TRBV15|TRBD1|TRBJ2-1
CATSRDSGGTGVFDEQFF
TGTGCCACCAGCAGAGATTCCGGGGGGACAGGGGTTTTTGATGAGCAGTTCTTC
>NA|TRBV6-5|TRBD2|TRBJ2-1
CAIGGGLKVYNEQFF
TGTGCCATTGGGGGGGGACTAAAAGTCTACAATGAGCAGTTCTTC
>NA|TRBV4-1|NA|TRBJ2-2
CASSHTAGANTGELFF
TGCGCCAGCAGCCACACAGCAGGGGCGAACACCGGGGAGCTGTTTTTT
>NA|TRBV9|NA|TRBJ2-6
CASSLTGSGANVLTF
TGTGCCAGCAGCTTAACAGGGTCTGGGGCCAACGTCCTGACTTTC
>once|TRBV21-1|NA|TRBJ1-2
CASSKFFVGTDHFNYGYTF
TGTGCCAGCAGCAAATTTTTCGTCGGGACAGATCATTTTAACTATGGCTACACCTTC
>once|TRBV6-4|TRBD1|TRBJ1-5
CASSDREGQPQHF
TGTGCCAGCTCGGACAGGGAAGGCCAGCCCCAGCATTTT
>NA|TRBV5-1|NA|TRBJ1-4
CASSRQRATNEKLFF
TGCGCCAGCAGCCGACAGCGAGCAACTAATGAAAAACTGTTTTTT
>once|TRBV18|NA|TRBJ2-7
CASSLLGSYEQYF
TGTGCCAGCTCCCTCCTAGGCTCCTACGAGCAGTACTTC
>NA|TRBV30|NA|TRBJ1-1
CAWSVIKNTEAFF
TGTGCCTGGAGTGTAATCAAGAACACTGAAGCTTTCTTT
>NA|TRBV29-1|NA|TRBJ1-5
CSARTDSSQPQHF
TGCAGCGCAAGGACAGATTCGAGTCAGCCCCAGCATTTT
>NA|TRBV27|TRBD1|TRBJ2-4
CASSLGRPGGAKNIQYF
TGTGCCAGCAGTTTAGGTCGGCCAGGGGGTGCCAAAAACATTCAGTACTTC